This T cell receptor (beta chain) is from a study of T cells in Graves' hyperthyroidism and ophthalmopathy. Study-level background: Upon initial diagnosis and before any treatment, peripheral blood was collected.

Germline CDR1 and CDR2: MNHEY and SVGAGI. The CDR3 runs to 16 residues. With 0 bases removed from V and 3 bases from J, the gap between germline ends came to 15 bases. There were TCR beta CDR3 regions amplified from RNA transcripts. First-round RT-PCR of the TCR CDR3 relied on the HTBI primer set. TCRdb re-called the multiplex PCR reads through MiXCR, storing one row per CDR3 protein. The data hold some 440,000 distinct CDR3 sequences, with around a sixth observed a single time. This clonotype was seen repeatedly, ten times or more. The specimen was blood. This TCR came from a woman aged 18-35 years with Graves' hyperthyroidism. The rearrangement uses TRBV6-5 and TRBJ2-7; possibly TRBD2 for D (7 bases). The CDR3 bases are TGTGCCAGCAGTTACTCGATGGGGGGGGCTGGCTACGAGCAGTACTTC. This gives the protein CASSYSMGGAGYEQYF.